This section outlines one TCR beta chain sequence together with its context. Only in-frame clones appear in the TCRdb table, and some are missing; sequencing was by immunoSEQ multiplex PCR. The repertoire consists of about 76,000 clones, with 70% to 90% occurring once and the leading ten covering 10% to 15%. This record belongs to a study of OX40 agonist ivuxolimab in advanced cancers. Germline values: CDR1 MNHEY, CDR2 SMNVEV (reference sequence). This CDR3 region has 13 residues. This chain joins TRBV27 and TRBJ2-5, with TRBD1 as a possible D gene (5 bases). The DNA end is more similar to TRBJ2-7, so the J call may be wrong. The source material was CD4+ or CD8+ T cells sorted from blood, sampled in a trial of the OX40 agonist ivuxolimab. The receptor comes from an adult with an advanced solid tumor such as melanoma, head and neck, liver or kidney cancer. CDR3 residues: CATKRGSSYEQYF. The CDR3 DNA follows: TGTGCCACAAAAAGGGGTAGTTCCTACGAGCAGTACTTC.